The 23 T cell receptor beta chains given below trace back to one sample, sequenced in a study of OX40 agonist ivuxolimab in advanced cancers. Profiled with immunoSEQ multiplex PCR; TCRdb holds only in-frame clones, not every one. The sample lists about 84,000 clones, around 90% occurring once. Sequencing used CD4+ or CD8+ T cells sorted from blood, obtained in a trial of the OX40 agonist ivuxolimab. The receptors come from an adult with an advanced solid tumor such as melanoma, head and neck, liver or kidney cancer.

The chain joins TRBV6-5 to TRBJ2-2; D not certain. The V and J ends lost 6 bases and 2 bases respectively, with 4 bases between them. Per the germline V gene, CDR1 is MNHEY and CDR2 is SVGAGI. This CDR3 comprises 12 residues. The DNA for the CDR3 is TGTGCCAGCAGCCGCAACACCGGGGAGCTGTTTTTT. Protein: CASSRNTGELFF.

The J gene is TRBJ1-4, the V gene TRBV27; no firm D call. Germline assignment: CDR1 MNHEY and CDR2 SMNVEV (reference sequence). Trimming stripped 8 bases from V and 0 bases from J, with 10 bases between. CDR3 length equals 14 residues. CDR3 in amino acids: CASSYGPTNEKLFF. The CDR3 DNA sequence: TGTGCCAGCTCTTACGGGCCAACTAATGAAAAACTGTTTTTT.

The chain couples TRBV5-1 to TRBJ1-2; D may be TRBD1 (6 bases). CDR3 size: 13 residues. From germline, CDR1 is SGHRS and CDR2 YFSETQ. The germline V and J ends were trimmed by 4 bases and 4 bases, with 11 bases remaining between them. The CDR3 protein is CASSQTGLYGYTF. The CDR3 DNA follows: TGCGCCAGCAGCCAAACAGGGCTCTATGGCTACACCTTC.

This chain uses TRBV7-9 with TRBJ1-1; D ambiguous. V was clipped by 1 base and J by 1 base, with 7 bases between them. CDR1 SEHNR and CDR2 FQNEAQ come from the germline V gene (reference sequence). The CDR3 is made up of 14 amino acids. The CDR3 reads CASSLDWSNTEAFF. CDR3 bases: TGTGCCAGCAGCTTAGACTGGTCGAACACTGAAGCTTTCTTT.

This clone turned up a few times. The chain links TRBV5-1 to TRBJ2-3; the D gene could be TRBD1 or TRBD2 (6 bases each). CDR3 length: 15 amino acids. Trimming took off 4 bases at V and 6 bases at J, with 18 bases between the two ends. Germline V gene sequence: CDR1 SGHRS, CDR2 YFSETQ. CDR3 in DNA: TGCGCCAGCAGCGCCGATTGGGGGGCTTCCGATACGCAGTATTTT. This encodes CASSADWGASDTQYF.

The sample holds a few counts of this clone. This chain connects TRBV27 to TRBJ2-2; D possibly matches TRBD1 or TRBD2 (7 bases each). From germline, CDR1 is MNHEY and CDR2 SMNVEV (reference sequence). The CDR3 length is 18 residues. Deletions cut 7 bases from V and 6 bases from J, with 27 bases between. The CDR3 region has the DNA TGTGCCAGCAACCCCCGAAGCGGGGCAGGGGGAATTTCCGGGGAGCTGTTTTTT. As protein: CASNPRSGAGGISGELFF.

This chain uses TRBV6-5 with TRBJ1-2; a possible D gene is TRBD1 (6 bases). In germline, CDR1 is MNHEY, CDR2 SVGAGI. The CDR3 runs to 12 residues. V was clipped by 8 bases and J by 4 bases, with 11 bases between them. Here the CDR3 reads CASRGQSYGYTF. The CDR3 DNA reads as TGTGCCAGCCGCGGACAGAGCTATGGCTACACCTTC.

This clone came up once. The J gene is TRBJ2-2, the V gene TRBV27; TRBD1 matches 7 bases. The germline CDR1 and CDR2 sequences are MNHEY and SMNVEV (reference sequence). CDR3 size: 14 residues. V was pared by 4 bases and J by 9 bases, with 8 bases of the junction left unmatched. Here the CDR3 reads CASSWGTAGRELFF. In DNA form, the CDR3 reads TGTGCCAGCAGTTGGGGGACAGCCGGCCGGGAGCTGTTTTTT.

The chain has TRBV6-1 and TRBJ1-6, with D hard to call. V shed 8 bases and J shed 0 bases, with 8 bases lying between them. CDR1 MNHNS and CDR2 SASEGT come from the germline V gene. The CDR3 is 14 amino acids. CDR3 residues: CASAPRSYNSPLHF. CDR3 sequence (DNA): TGTGCCAGCGCCCCTCGCTCCTATAATTCACCCCTCCACTTT.

This clone was observed a handful of times. The chain combines TRBV19 with TRBJ1-5; D remains unclear. V gave up 6 bases and J gave up 3 bases, with 12 bases separating them. Germline CDR1 and CDR2: LNHDA and SQIVND (reference sequence). The CDR3 has 14 amino acids. The DNA of the CDR3 is TGTGCCAGTAGGTCCCCGGTCCCCAATCAGCCCCAGCATTTT. Translation gives CASRSPVPNQPQHF.

V usage is TRBV6-5 and J usage is TRBJ2-2; D ambiguous. Germline V gene sequence: CDR1 MNHEY, CDR2 SVGAGI. The CDR3 has 13 residues. Trimming left V 5 bases short and J 0 bases short, with 4 bases between. The CDR3 DNA reads TGTGCCAGCAGTCCTTCGAACACCGGGGAGCTGTTTTTT. It is translated as CASSPSNTGELFF.

The chain joins TRBV7-2 to TRBJ2-3; weak D call: TRBD2 (8 bases). The CDR3 runs to 18 residues. Germline V gene sequence: CDR1 SGHTA, CDR2 FQGNSA. V gave up 5 bases and J gave up 0 bases, with 21 bases separating them. The chain's CDR3 is CASSPIGGGGRSTDTQYF. Written as DNA, the CDR3 is TGTGCCAGCAGCCCGATAGGGGGCGGGGGGCGGAGCACAGATACGCAGTATTTT.

About this clone itself: At one of its ends the junction is not consistent with the germline gene, which may arise from a read error. This chain connects TRBV7-6 to TRBJ1-6; 7 bases map to TRBD1. CDR1 and CDR2 from the germline V gene are SGHVS and FNYEAQ. CDR3 size: 17 residues. CDR3 bases: TGTGCCAGCAGCCTAGCCCCCCAGGGGGTAAGAGATTCACCCCTCCACTTT. The encoded protein is CASSLAPQGVRDSPLHF.

The chain has TRBV7-3 and TRBJ2-2; 14 bases align to TRBD2. This CDR3 is built from 16 residues. Germline loops: CDR1 SGHTA, CDR2 FQGTGA. V dropped 4 bases and J dropped 6; count of bases not matched to a gene: 4. This chain's CDR3 is CASSSGLAGVAGELFF. The CDR3, as DNA: TGTGCCAGCAGCTCGGGACTAGCGGGAGTGGCCGGGGAGCTGTTTTTT.

Only one count was recorded for this clone. This chain connects TRBV28 to TRBJ1-2; the match to TRBD1 covers 10 bases. V lost 6 bases to trimming and J lost 1 base; unmatched junction nucleotides: 5. This CDR3 comprises 15 residues. Germline lookup yields CDR1 MDHEN and CDR2 SYDVKM. The CDR3: CASRGTGALNYGYTF. CDR3 bases: TGTGCCAGCAGGGGGACAGGGGCGCTTAACTATGGCTACACCTTC.

The chain couples TRBV5-1 to TRBJ2-7, with TRBD1 as a possible D gene (6 bases). This CDR3 comprises 14 residues. Trimming removed 1 base at V and 6 bases at J, with 14 bases between. Germline V gene sequence: CDR1 SGHRS, CDR2 YFSETQ. The DNA for the CDR3 is TGCGCCAGCAGCTTGAAACAGGGACGAAGCGAGCAGTACTTC. The encoded protein is CASSLKQGRSEQYF.

This rearrangement joins TRBV5-1 to TRBJ2-5; tentatively, D is TRBD2 (6 bases). The V end lost 4 bases, the J end lost 4 bases, and 14 bases lay between the germline ends. This CDR3 has 14 amino acids. The germline gives CDR1 SGHRS, CDR2 YFSETQ. CDR3 loop: CASSPGLEGETQYF. CDR3 nucleotides: TGCGCCAGCAGCCCCGGTTTGGAGGGAGAGACCCAGTACTTC.

For the CDR3, the DNA is TGTGCCTGCTACTCTGGGGCCAACGTCCTGACTTTC. Translation: CACYSGANVLTF. The rearrangement uses TRBV30 and TRBJ2-6; D is ambiguous. Trimming removed 6 bases from V and 0 bases from J, with 3 bases in between. There are 12 residues in the CDR3. Germline V gene sequence: CDR1 GTSNPN, CDR2 SVGIG (reference sequence). The complete variable domain, with remaining parts taken from reference TRBV30 and TRBJ2-6, reads SQTIHQWPATLVQPVGSPLSLECTVEGTSNPNLYWYRQAAGRGLQLLFYSVGIGQISSEVPQNLSASRPQDRQFILSSKKLLLSDSGFYLCACYSGANVLTFGAGSRLTVL.

The rearrangement uses TRBV6-6 and TRBJ1-3, with D unclear. This CDR3 has 13 residues. V lost 1 base and J 0 bases, leaving 1 base between the germline ends. CDR1 and CDR2 from the germline V gene are MNHNY and SVGAGI (reference sequence). The CDR3 loop is CASSYFSGNTIYF. In nucleotides, the CDR3 is TGTGCCAGCAGTTACTTCTCTGGAAACACCATATATTTT.

The chain carries TRBV5-4 and TRBJ2-3; D may be TRBD2 (6 bases). This CDR3 comprises 15 residues. Germline-derived CDR1 and CDR2 are SGHNT and YYREEE (reference sequence). Deletions cut 0 bases from V and 4 bases from J, with 12 bases between. The CDR3, as DNA: TGTGCCAGCAGCTTGGTGGGACTCCAATCAGATACGCAGTATTTT. Its protein product is CASSLVGLQSDTQYF.

This chain links TRBV6-1 with TRBJ1-3, with D possibly TRBD1 on 6 matching bases. Germline values: CDR1 MNHNS, CDR2 SASEGT. Deletions cut 6 bases from V and 1 base from J, with 13 bases between. CDR3 size: 15 residues. This chain's CDR3 is CASRLGQWSGNTIYF. CDR3 sequence (DNA): TGTGCCAGCAGGCTTGGACAGTGGTCTGGAAACACCATATATTTT.

This clone was seen once. V and J are TRBV6-1 and TRBJ1-2; the D is unclear. V was shortened by 0 bases and J by 8 bases, with 13 bases between the two germline ends. The germline V gene has CDR1 MNHNS and CDR2 SASEGT. CDR3 length: 14 residues. The CDR3 DNA follows: TGTGCCAGCAGTGAAGCCCGGTCTAAGGGAGGCTACACCTTC. Protein product: CASSEARSKGGYTF.

The chain joins TRBV27 to TRBJ2-3; maybe TRBD1 (6 bases). Per germline, CDR1 MNHEY and CDR2 SMNVEV (reference sequence). V dropped 8 bases and J dropped 3 bases, with 27 bases sitting between them. This CDR3 has 18 amino acids. CDR3 residues: CASRTRLRTVGRTDTQYF. The CDR3 bases are TGTGCCAGCCGGACTCGATTAAGGACAGTGGGACGGACAGATACGCAGTATTTT.